This entry features one T cell receptor (beta chain) sequence. There are many counts of this clonotype. It has no known antigen specificity. Per-base quality was not reported, and no clone a single base away is much larger than it. V lost 6 bases and J lost 5 bases; the stretch between them is 22 bases long. CDR1 DFQATT and CDR2 SNEGSKA were looked up in the germline V gene (reference sequence). The CDR3 holds 15 amino acids from the cysteine to the phenylalanine. Solely the CDR3 DNA is kept, with 45 bases framed from the first base. This specimen belongs to a study of CD8 T cells in ankylosing spondylitis (dated by TCRdb to 2017 to 2019). Regarding the complete study: The study profiled T cell receptor beta repertoires in healthy donors and ankylosing spondylitis patients to find disease-linked TCR variants. The full study cohort comprised roughly 24 ankylosing spondylitis patients and 110 or so healthy donors. Peripheral blood was sampled, and synovial fluid was also collected from ankylosing spondylitis patients. What the work shows at the level of the full study, not this receptor alone: A CD8+ phenotype was shown by the disease-linked clones, which were found at relatively low frequencies in peripheral blood. Some of the motif variants had been reported before in the synovial fluid and blood of reactive arthritis patients, a finding that suggests common disease-initiation mechanisms. A TCR beta motif of seven or eight highly homologous amino acid variants appeared characteristic of blood from ankylosing spondylitis patients. Significant enrichment of the disease-linked clones was reported in matched synovial fluid samples from ankylosing spondylitis patients.

Sequencer: Illumina HiSeq 2500. TCR beta libraries were prepared by quantitative 5'-RACE with molecular barcodes. The original pipeline was this. To identify disease-linked TCR variants, a new computational method was used, one built on a probabilistic model of VDJ rearrangement. Using fastp at Q25 and MiXCR, TCRdb reprocessed the public reads and kept productive beta chains. CDR3 protein sequences are deduplicated, and each keeps its most common genes and DNA. The V and J calls, along with clone size, are taken from TCRdb and not from the paper's own processing. The sample yields 500,000 to 550,000 distinct CDR3 sequences; approximately 11% were counted once. Around 7% of the sample is taken by the ten largest.

Recombination joined TRBV20-1 with TRBJ1-1, with a weak D call of TRBD1 (5 bases match). This receptor was obtained from a male donor with ankylosing spondylitis. Sequencing was carried out using blood, either unsorted or a sorted T cell fraction (not recorded which). The nucleotide sequence reads TGCAGTGCCTCCGGCGGGCAGGGCTGGGGTACTGAAGCTTTCTTT. This yields the protein CSASGGQGWGTEAFF.